The clone carrying this TCR beta chain was found many times. The antigen is unknown. The CDR3 covers 14 residues. CDR1 and CDR2 from the germline V gene are MNHEY and SVGEGT. With 1 base removed from V and 3 bases from J, the gap between germline ends came to 7 bases. Individual cDNA molecules were tagged with unique molecular identifiers, the study reported. Using its own MiXCR run on the 5' RACE reads, TCRdb lists one record per CDR3 protein. This table has tens of thousands of distinct CDR3 sequences, 6.1% appearing once. The source of the sample is a study of early T cells in non-severe SARS-CoV-2 infection. Turning to the study itself: Chains were unpaired, as sequencing was done on bulk RNA from unsorted whole blood.

Whole-study findings and limits: Anti-spike CD8 specificities were favored by VDJdb matching, whose results missed private and CD4 specificities.

The receptor's source is an adult who was a healthcare worker with PCR-confirmed SARS-CoV-2 infection or an uninfected control (not recorded which). Sequencing used whole blood. The chain is built from TRBV6-2 or TRBV6-3 and TRBJ1-5; unclear D gene. CDR3 residues: CASSYLADNQPQHF. CDR3 DNA sequence: TGTGCCAGCAGTTACTTGGCAGACAATCAGCCCCAGCATTTT.